Listed below are T cell receptor beta chains from one sample, sequenced in a study of blood T cell repertoires in COVID-19. Measured with immunoSEQ multiplex PCR; TCRdb has only the in-frame clones, and not every one. The data contain roughly 66,000 clones, around 81% of them singletons. Sequenced material: peripheral blood. The receptors come from a woman in her fifties or sixties with acute or convalescent COVID-19. Both conserved end residues are part of each CDR3. Each record gives: J gene, D gene, clone size, V gene, CDR3 DNA, CDR3 protein. A D gene is named only where the DNA matches it firmly. Size tells how often a clone was seen (once, few, many) or the class of an expanded clone, and some rows leave it out.

>TRBJ2-5|NA|once|TRBV7-9
TGTGCCAGCAGCTTAGAGGGCGGGTTAACCCAGTACTTC
CASSLEGGLTQYF
>TRBJ1-2|NA|NA|TRBV7-9
TGTGCCAGCAACGGGGAATCCTATGGCTACACCTTC
CASNGESYGYTF
>TRBJ1-5|NA|NA|TRBV6-1
TGTGCCAGCAGTGACAGTCCTGGCCACCAGCCCCAGCATTTT
CASSDSPGHQPQHF
>TRBJ2-3|TRBD2|few|TRBV29-1
TGCAGCGTCCGGACTAGCGGGGGGGCAGCAGATACGCAGTATTTT
CSVRTSGGAADTQYF
>TRBJ2-2|TRBD1|once|TRBV5-1
TGCGCCAGCAGCAGACAGGGGGTGGACACCGGGGAGCTGTTTTTT
CASSRQGVDTGELFF
>TRBJ1-2|TRBD1|NA|TRBV6-5
TGTGCCACCCTCTCGCGGGACAGGAGTAACTATGGCTACACCTTC
CATLSRDRSNYGYTF
>TRBJ2-1|TRBD1|NA|TRBV6-6
TGTGCCAGCAGTTACTCGGGACAGGGGGCGATCAATGAGCAGTTCTTC
CASSYSGQGAINEQFF
>TRBJ1-2|TRBD1|NA|TRBV12-3/TRBV12-4
TGTGCCAGCAGTTTAGGGCAGGGGGTCGGCTACACCTTC
CASSLGQGVGYTF
>TRBJ1-3|NA|NA|TRBV5-1
TGCGCCAGCAGCTTTTTTGAGGAGAGCTCTGGAAACACCATATATTTT
CASSFFEESSGNTIYF
>TRBJ1-1|NA|NA|TRBV2
TGTGCCAGCAGTGAGGGCGGGATGAACACTGAAGCTTTCTTT
CASSEGGMNTEAFF
>TRBJ2-7|TRBD2|NA|TRBV10-1
TGCGCCAGCAGGCTGACTAGCGGGAGCTCCTACGAGCAGTACTTC
CASRLTSGSSYEQYF
>TRBJ2-3|NA|NA|TRBV30
TGTGCCTGGAGCCGTAAAGGACTCACAGATACGCAGTATTTT
CAWSRKGLTDTQYF
>TRBJ1-1|NA|few|TRBV19
TGTGCCAGTAGTTTGGGGGGAAACACTGAAGCTTTCTTT
CASSLGGNTEAFF
>TRBJ1-2|TRBD1|once|TRBV6-5
TGTGCCAGCAGTTACGGGACAGAGTACTATGGCTACACCTTC
CASSYGTEYYGYTF
>TRBJ2-1|NA|NA|TRBV7-3
TGTGCCAGCAGCTTACGCGGAACCACCCGCACCAATGAGCAGTTCTTC
CASSLRGTTRTNEQFF
>TRBJ1-2|TRBD1|once|TRBV20-1
TGCAGTGCTAGTAGGGACAGGTACTATGGCTACACCTTC
CSASRDRYYGYTF
>TRBJ1-2|NA|NA|TRBV5-1
TGCGCCAGCAGCTCTCAGGGGACGGCCAACTATGGCTACACCTTC
CASSSQGTANYGYTF
>TRBJ2-3|NA|NA|TRBV3-1/TRBV3-2
TGTGCCAGCAGATGGGGGGAGGGCACAGATACGCAGTATTTT
CASRWGEGTDTQYF
>TRBJ2-1|TRBD2|NA|TRBV5-1
TGCGCCAGCAGATCGGACGGGGGGACCTACAATGAGCAGTTCTTC
CASRSDGGTYNEQFF
>TRBJ2-7|NA|NA|TRBV6-5
TGTGCCAGCAGTCTAAATCCCCACGAGCAGTACTTC
CASSLNPHEQYF
>TRBJ2-2|TRBD2|NA|TRBV11-2
TGTGCCAGCAGCTTAGCGACTAGCGGGACTAACACCGGGGAGCTGTTTTTT
CASSLATSGTNTGELFF
>TRBJ1-1|NA|NA|TRBV30
TGTGCCTGGAGTCGACAACGGAACACTGAAGCTTTCTTT
CAWSRQRNTEAFF
>TRBJ1-5|NA|NA|TRBV6-5
TGTGCCAGCAGTCCGGTCCTTAGCAATCAGCCCCAGCATTTT
CASSPVLSNQPQHF
>TRBJ1-1|TRBD1|NA|TRBV2
TGTGCCAGCAAGGGACAGCTGGCGGACACTGAAGCTTTCTTT
CASKGQLADTEAFF
>TRBJ2-2|NA|NA|TRBV9
TGTGCCAGCAGCGTAGATTTGCCCGGCCCGGGGAACACCGGGGAGCTGTTTTTT
CASSVDLPGPGNTGELFF
>TRBJ1-5|NA|NA|TRBV6-5
TGTGCCAGCGGGGTAGACAGTTCGCAGCCCCAGCATTTT
CASGVDSSQPQHF
>TRBJ1-5|NA|NA|TRBV6-2/TRBV6-3
TGTGCCAGCAGTTTGTGGGCTGATAGCAATCAGCCCCAGCATTTT
CASSLWADSNQPQHF
>TRBJ2-6|TRBD1|NA|TRBV18
TGTGCCAGCTTCGACCCGAGGGTAGGGGGCATTGGGGCCAACGTCCTGACTTTC
CASFDPRVGGIGANVLTF
>TRBJ2-3|NA|NA|TRBV7-2
TGTGCCAGCAGCTTAGCTGTAGGGTCCGGGGGCACAGATACGCAGTATTTT
CASSLAVGSGGTDTQYF
>TRBJ1-1|NA|few|TRBV2
TGTGCCAGCAGTCTGTATACTGAAGCTTTCTTT
CASSLYTEAFF
>TRBJ2-2|NA|NA|TRBV12-2
TGTGCAAGTCGCTTAGGAGGGGGCTCGGGTACCGGGGAGCTGTTTTTT
CASRLGGGSGTGELFF
>TRBJ1-1|NA|NA|TRBV29-1
TGCAGCGTTGAACAGGGGCGAGCTGAAGCTTTCTTT
CSVEQGRAEAFF
>TRBJ1-6|TRBD1|NA|TRBV18
TGTGCCAGCTCACCTCAGGGGCTTACCGGGACAGGAAGGACACCCCTCCACTTT
CASSPQGLTGTGRTPLHF
>TRBJ1-1|NA|once|TRBV3-1/TRBV3-2
TGTGCCAGCAGCCAAAACAGAATGAACACTGAAGCTTTCTTT
CASSQNRMNTEAFF
>TRBJ1-5|TRBD1|NA|TRBV11-2
TGTGCCAGCAGCTTAGGATGGACAGGGGGGCAGCCCCAGCATTTT
CASSLGWTGGQPQHF
>TRBJ2-7|TRBD1|NA|TRBV27
TGTGCCAGCAGTTCCACCTCCGGGACAGCCCTCTCCTACGAGCAGTACTTC
CASSSTSGTALSYEQYF
>TRBJ2-7|TRBD1|once|TRBV5-1
TGCGCCAGCAGCTTCGGACAGGGGCGCTACGAGCAGTACTTC
CASSFGQGRYEQYF
>TRBJ1-2|NA|once|TRBV6-6
TGTGCCAGCAGGAGGGACACCGCAGGGGGCTACACCTTC
CASRRDTAGGYTF
>TRBJ1-2|NA|NA|TRBV5-6
TGTGCCAGCAGCACCGGACAGAGCGTCTATGGCTACACCTTC
CASSTGQSVYGYTF
>TRBJ2-3|NA|few|TRBV5-6
TGTGCCAGCAGCTTGGACGGGGGGCGGGATACGCAGTATTTT
CASSLDGGRDTQYF
>TRBJ2-1|TRBD1|NA|TRBV5-1
TGCGCCAGCAGCTTGTATGGGACAGGGGCAAATGAGCAGTTCTTC
CASSLYGTGANEQFF
>TRBJ2-2|NA|NA|TRBV24-1
TGTGCCACCAGTGATGCGGACAGGAACACCGGGGAGCTGTTTTTT
CATSDADRNTGELFF
>TRBJ1-2|TRBD1|NA|TRBV6-5
TGTGCCAGTGAGGGGACAGGGGCTGGCTATGGCTACACCTTC
CASEGTGAGYGYTF
>TRBJ2-7|TRBD1|NA|TRBV5-1
TGCGCCAGCAGCCTTACAGGGGTTTCCTCCTACGAGCAGTACTTC
CASSLTGVSSYEQYF
>TRBJ2-2|TRBD1|NA|TRBV4-1
TGCGCCAGCAGCCAAGGGGACAGCCGGGGCGGGGAGCTGTTTTTT
CASSQGDSRGGELFF
>TRBJ2-7|NA|few|TRBV5-1
TGCGCCAGCAGCTTCGGCGGGACGGGCTCCTACGAGCAGTACTTC
CASSFGGTGSYEQYF